This T cell receptor (beta chain) was identified during a study of cytomegalovirus exposure and HLA in healthy donors. Study-wide context: A later analysis reported the approximately 120 validation repertoires used the same platform as the roughly 700 first-cohort repertoires.

Overall study results and limits: Researchers reported that a few CMV-associated chains were confirmed in vitro as CMV antigen-specific. Most TCRs appeared rarely, but some public TCRs recurred in many donors.

The data were produced by immunoSEQ multiplex PCR, yet TCRdb's version contains in-frame clones alone and is incomplete. The table shows 100,000 to 130,000 clones, with approximately 85% occurring only once. The donors were in the approximately 120-subject validation cohort; that cohort was separate from the 666-subject first cohort. Notes on this clone: What it binds is not known.

CDR3 length equals 13 residues. J was trimmed by 5 bases and V by 2 bases; bases with no gene match: 3. Germline V gives CDR1 SGHRS, CDR2 YFSETQ. The genes are TRBV5-1 and TRBJ2-7; 8 bases match TRBD1. This TCR derives from a woman aged 18-30 years in good health and CMV-seronegative. Sequencing was performed on PBMCs. The CDR3 sequence: CASSFRGRDEQYF. The CDR3 coding sequence is TGCGCCAGCAGCTTCAGGGGGCGGGACGAGCAGTACTTC.